This T cell receptor (beta chain) came from a study of T cell responses to AZD1222 COVID-19 vaccine. For the study at large: Researchers grouped second doses given at about 4 or about 12 weeks into one pool.

V trimming: 3 bases; J trimming: 4 bases; junction bases outside the gene matches: 7. There are 15 residues in the CDR3. CDR1 is MNHEY, CDR2 SVGAGI, per germline. Concerning this clone itself: The antigen is undetermined.

Study-wide results and limits: Nearly half of unique spike-specific TCRs reportedly avoided B.1.351 and B.1.1.7 mutated regions. With dominance at 160-218 and 743-854, vaccine-associated CD4 TCRs spanned spike. Sampled repertoires all dated from after the peak T cell response.

Profiling relied on immunoSEQ multiplex PCR, and the TCRdb table lists in-frame clones only, not all of them. The table shows approximately 170,000 clones, with 75% to 90% occurring only once. This chain uses TRBV6-5 with TRBJ2-5, with 8 bases that match TRBD1. The source material was peripheral blood, sampled on day 0 of AZD1222 vaccination. This sequence was found in an adult in good health. The CDR3: CASSYLTGVTETQYF. CDR3 DNA: TGTGCCAGCAGTTATTTGACAGGGGTAACAGAGACCCAGTACTTC.